This T cell receptor (beta chain) derives from a study of shared clonotypes between healthy human individuals. Some clones are missing from TCRdb's copy, which holds only in-frame ones; the method was immunoSEQ multiplex PCR. Among 1 million to 1.3 million clones listed, 78% were seen once. Findings of the study overall: Clonotype sharing among donors was expected to depend on sequencing depth. Represented genetic and exposure-history diversity was restricted by having few donors.

This clone turned up a few times. What it binds is unknown. Trimming took off 6 bases at V and 6 bases at J, with 12 bases between the two ends. The germline V gene has CDR1 SNHLY and CDR2 FYNNEI. This CDR3 has 12 amino acids. This sequence was found in a man younger than 35 in good health. Some clones in this sample may be carry-over from other donors' samples. The sequenced material came from memory CD4+ T cells from PBMCs. The subset denotes: CD45RA-negative fraction. This sequence joins TRBV2 and TRBJ2-7; D not resolved. CDR3 in DNA: TGTGCCAGCAGCCTGTTAGCCGGCGAGCAGTACTTC. Its translation: CASSLLAGEQYF.